The clone carrying this T cell receptor beta chain occurred a few times. No antigen is known for it. These data originate in a study of T-cell memory formation after mild COVID-19. Study-wide context: TCR clusters were mostly confined to one donor each.

This CDR3 is built from 13 residues. CDR1 is MDHEN, CDR2 SYDVKM, per germline. Trimming pared 7 bases from V and 2 bases from J, leaving 12 bases between. TCRdb independently ran MiXCR on the 5' RACE reads; one entry per CDR3 protein. The sample lists about 350,000 distinct CDR3 sequences; approximately 14% were seen once. Regarding the study as a whole: A subset of responding clones appeared in pre-infection memory, suggesting cross-reactive memory joined. CD4/CD8 balance held among clones contracting day 15 to 85, and later expanders leaned CD4+.

The rearrangement joins TRBV28 to TRBJ2-7; D gene uncertain. Sequencing used PBMCs or a T cell subset sorted from them (not recorded which). This TCR came from a young man who had mild COVID-19 (a few samples of this study predate the infection). Cell type and time point are not known. CDR3 nucleotide sequence: TGTGCCAGCAAAACCCGCTTTGCCTACGAGCAGTACTTC. This encodes CASKTRFAYEQYF.